This is a list of T cell receptor beta chains from one sample in a study of blood T cell repertoires in COVID-19. Clones were sequenced by immunoSEQ multiplex PCR, and TCRdb holds only the in-frame ones, with some missing. The table includes about 110,000 clones, approximately 84% detected once. Sequenced: peripheral blood. The receptors shown here come from an older woman with acute or convalescent COVID-19. Each CDR3 is given with its conserved first and last residue. A D gene is named only where the DNA matches it firmly. Clone size, where shown, is once, few, many, or a class for clones that have expanded.

clone size,D gene,V gene,J gene,CDR3 protein,CDR3 DNA
-,-,TRBV21-1,TRBJ2-3,CASSNSPPLCTDTQYF,TGTGCCAGCAGCAATAGCCCACCACTATGCACAGATACGCAGTATTTT
once,TRBD1,TRBV19,TRBJ1-4,CASRRTGGVGNEKLFF,TGTGCCAGTAGGCGGACAGGGGGCGTCGGTAATGAAAAACTGTTTTTT
-,TRBD2,TRBV28,TRBJ2-7,CASTPAGESYEQYF,TGTGCCAGCACCCCAGCGGGGGAGTCCTACGAGCAGTACTTC
once,-,TRBV5-5,TRBJ1-3,CASSLIGIGGNTIYF,TGTGCCAGCAGCTTGATCGGTATCGGTGGAAACACCATATATTTT
-,-,TRBV11-1,TRBJ1-1,CASSRSVNTEAFF,TGTGCCAGCAGCCGGTCGGTGAACACTGAAGCTTTCTTT
-,TRBD1,TRBV18,TRBJ1-1,CASSPYRGQGEAFF,TGTGCCAGCTCACCATACAGGGGGCAAGGTGAAGCTTTCTTT
-,-,TRBV18,TRBJ1-2,CASSPRGEGYGYTF,TGTGCCAGCTCACCACGGGGGGAAGGCTATGGCTACACCTTC
-,TRBD1,TRBV3-1/TRBV3-2,TRBJ2-1,CASSQFRDSYNEQFF,TGTGCCAGCAGCCAATTCCGGGACAGTTACAATGAGCAGTTCTTC
-,-,TRBV27,TRBJ2-5,CASSLRSAGQETQYF,TGTGCCAGCAGCCTTAGGTCGGCAGGCCAAGAGACCCAGTACTTC
-,TRBD1,TRBV9,TRBJ1-4,CASSTGTGYEKLFF,TGTGCCAGCAGCACCGGGACAGGGTATGAAAAACTGTTTTTT
-,-,TRBV6-5,TRBJ2-5,CASSYGVGVEETQYF,TGTGCCAGCAGTTACGGGGTGGGAGTGGAAGAGACCCAGTACTTC
-,-,TRBV6-4,TRBJ2-1,CASSRFRENEQFF,TGTGCCAGCAGCCGATTCCGAGAGAATGAGCAGTTCTTC
-,-,TRBV3-1/TRBV3-2,TRBJ1-2,CASRPRTAGTYGYTF,TGTGCCAGCAGGCCTCGGACAGCAGGTACCTATGGCTACACCTTC
-,TRBD1,TRBV5-1,TRBJ2-3,CASSLDPGGGTDTQYF,TGCGCCAGCAGCCTAGATCCAGGGGGCGGCACAGATACGCAGTATTTT
-,TRBD1,TRBV24-1,TRBJ1-2,CATSDPPLEQGVGYGYTF,TGTGCCACCAGTGATCCCCCATTGGAGCAGGGGGTCGGCTATGGCTACACCTTC
-,-,TRBV12-5,TRBJ1-1,CASARGGMNTEAFF,TGTGCTAGTGCCCGAGGGGGTATGAACACTGAAGCTTTCTTT
-,-,TRBV6-5,TRBJ2-7,CASSRPGWSTGEQYF,TGTGCCAGCAGCCGCCCTGGGTGGTCTACGGGGGAGCAGTACTTC
-,-,TRBV18,TRBJ1-1,CASSPSTENTEAFF,TGTGCCAGCTCACCTAGTACAGAGAACACTGAAGCTTTCTTT
few,TRBD2,TRBV6-5,TRBJ2-7,CASSPAGLEQYF,TGTGCCAGCAGTCCAGCGGGGTTAGAGCAGTACTTC
-,-,TRBV27,TRBJ2-7,CASRVSVSSYEQYF,TGTGCCAGCAGGGTCTCGGTCTCCTCCTACGAGCAGTACTTC
-,-,TRBV5-4,TRBJ2-5,CASSLLISQGSLLETQYF,TGTGCCAGCAGCTTGCTAATTTCACAGGGAAGTCTGTTAGAGACCCAGTACTTC
-,TRBD2,TRBV9,TRBJ2-1,CASSVVGSGNEQFF,TGTGCCAGCAGCGTAGTCGGTAGCGGGAATGAGCAGTTCTTC
-,-,TRBV4-2,TRBJ2-5,CASSQVPGDLEGTQYF,TGTGCCAGCAGCCAAGTTCCAGGAGACCTTGAGGGGACCCAGTACTTC
-,TRBD2,TRBV27,TRBJ2-1,CASRLTSGRGNEQFF,TGTGCCAGCAGGCTGACTAGCGGGAGGGGCAATGAGCAGTTCTTC
-,-,TRBV11-2,TRBJ1-4,CASSDMLANANEKLFF,TGTGCCAGCAGCGACATGCTCGCAAACGCTAATGAAAAACTGTTTTTT
-,-,TRBV29-1,TRBJ1-1,CSVASQGNTEAFF,TGCAGCGTGGCGTCACAGGGGAACACTGAAGCTTTCTTT
-,-,TRBV11-2,TRBJ2-7,CASSLAGKYYEQYF,TGTGCCAGCAGCTTAGCAGGGAAGTACTACGAGCAGTACTTC
-,-,TRBV4-1,TRBJ1-6,CASSQAGVPPLHF,TGCGCCAGCAGCCAAGCGGGGGTCCCACCCCTCCACTTT
-,-,TRBV5-1,TRBJ1-4,CASSLWAGGEKLFF,TGCGCCAGCAGCTTGTGGGCCGGGGGTGAAAAACTGTTTTTT
-,-,TRBV6-5,TRBJ1-2,CASNWAYYGYTF,TGTGCCAGCAACTGGGCCTATTATGGCTACACCTTC
many,TRBD1,TRBV19,TRBJ1-2,CASRLIFGTGGNNYGYTF,TGTGCCAGTAGGCTCATCTTCGGGACAGGGGGTAATAACTATGGCTACACCTTC
-,-,TRBV28,TRBJ1-2,CASTLGWGGRERDGYTF,TGTGCCAGCACCCTGGGCTGGGGGGGAAGGGAAAGGGATGGCTACACCTTC
-,-,TRBV27,TRBJ1-4,CASSLKPNEKLFF,TGTGCCAGCAGTTTGAAGCCGAATGAAAAACTGTTTTTT
-,-,TRBV18,TRBJ2-5,CASSRGQQETQYF,TGTGCCAGCTCTCGAGGACAGCAAGAGACCCAGTACTTC
-,-,TRBV19,TRBJ1-2,CASRGGDGYTF,TGTGCCAGTAGAGGGGGGGATGGCTACACCTTC
-,-,TRBV2,TRBJ1-2,CASSEGGHGYGYTF,TGTGCCAGCAGTGAAGGGGGGCATGGATATGGCTACACCTTC
-,-,TRBV7-2,TRBJ2-1,CASSFVRSSREDEQFF,TGTGCCAGCAGCTTTGTGAGGAGCTCTAGGGAGGATGAGCAGTTCTTC
-,TRBD1,TRBV5-1,TRBJ2-1,CASSYTGGSYNEQFF,TGCGCCAGCAGCTATACAGGGGGCTCCTACAATGAGCAGTTCTTC
-,TRBD1,TRBV27,TRBJ2-7,CASSINRGPYEQYF,TGTGCCAGCAGTATTAACAGGGGGCCCTACGAGCAGTACTTC